The 27 T cell receptor beta chains listed next were all sequenced from one sample in a study of blood T cell repertoires in COVID-19. The protocol was immunoSEQ multiplex PCR, while the TCRdb copy is restricted to in-frame clones and leaves out a portion. In the table there are roughly 200,000 clones, about four fifths of which are singletons. Sequences were obtained from peripheral blood. The origin of the receptors is a woman between 40 and 55 years old with COVID-19, enrolled during active disease.

The gene calls are TRBV2 and TRBJ2-5, with 13 bases lining up with TRBD2. The CDR3 is made up of 18 amino acids. V gave up 4 bases and J gave up 0 bases; unmatched junction bases: 8. CDR1 SNHLY and CDR2 FYNNEI come from the germline V gene. The CDR3 spells CASSVGTSGTWYQETQYF. The CDR3 DNA reads as TGTGCCAGCAGTGTAGGGACTAGCGGGACCTGGTACCAAGAGACCCAGTACTTC.

This sequence joins TRBV19 and TRBJ2-1; possibly TRBD1 for D (5 bases). The ends were cut back, 0 bases at V and 0 bases at J, with 12 bases in the middle. This CDR3 comprises 17 residues. Looked up from germline, CDR1 is LNHDA and CDR2 is SQIVND (reference sequence). The CDR3 reads CASSIDLRGSSYNEQFF. The CDR3 bases are TGTGCCAGTAGTATAGATCTTAGGGGAAGCTCCTACAATGAGCAGTTCTTC.

The gene calls are TRBV7-8 and TRBJ2-2; no firm D call. V gave up 2 bases and J gave up 8 bases, with 12 bases separating them. The CDR3 extends over 14 amino acids. The germline gives CDR1 SGHVS, CDR2 FQNEAQ. For the CDR3, the DNA is TGTGCCAGCAGCTTATTAGTGGGCCAAGGGGAGCTGTTTTTT. Translated: CASSLLVGQGELFF.

This clone was seen more than once but under ten times. This chain connects TRBV5-5 to TRBJ2-3, with TRBD2 as a possible D gene (5 bases). Germline V lookup: CDR1 SGHKS, CDR2 YYEKEE (reference sequence). This CDR3 has 16 residues. V gave up 2 bases and J gave up 2 bases, with 15 bases separating them. This CDR3 is CASSFQSLEFTDTQYF. For the CDR3, the DNA is TGTGCCAGCAGCTTTCAGTCACTAGAATTCACAGATACGCAGTATTTT.

V is TRBV11-3 and J is TRBJ1-6, with 7 nucleotides matching TRBD1. V lost 4 bases, J lost 8 bases, and 2 bases stayed unmatched. Germline CDR1 reads SGHNT; CDR2 reads YENEEA. The CDR3 sequence is 13 residues long. CDR3 DNA: TGTGCCAGCAGCTGGGACAGTTATTCACCCCTCCACTTT. As protein: CASSWDSYSPLHF.

This chain uses TRBV27 with TRBJ2-2; weak D call: TRBD1 (5 bases). Trimming took off 5 bases at V and 5 bases at J, with 15 bases between the two ends. The length of the CDR3 is 15 residues. Looked up from germline, CDR1 is MNHEY and CDR2 is SMNVEV (reference sequence). CDR3 in amino acids: CASSPAQGWTGELFF. CDR3 nucleotides: TGTGCCAGCAGTCCTGCGCAGGGTTGGACCGGGGAGCTGTTTTTT.

This clone was recorded once. The rearrangement uses TRBV6-5 and TRBJ1-1, with D maybe TRBD1 (5 bases). V lost 11 bases, J lost 4 bases, and 8 bases lay in between. Per germline, CDR1 MNHEY and CDR2 SVGAGI. This CDR3 region has 10 residues. CDR3 DNA sequence: TGTGCCGGGGGAGGCACTGAAGCTTTCTTT. It translates to CAGGGTEAFF.

The rearrangement uses TRBV27 and TRBJ2-1; no clear D gene. Germline V gene sequence: CDR1 MNHEY, CDR2 SMNVEV (reference sequence). This CDR3 region has 14 residues. V dropped 6 bases and J dropped 6 bases, with 15 bases sitting between them. Written as DNA, the CDR3 is TGTGCCAGCAGGTCCGGTTTTTCGGGCAATGAGCAGTTCTTC. Translating it yields CASRSGFSGNEQFF.

The rearrangement joins TRBV27 to TRBJ1-1, with a weak D call TRBD1 (5 bases). Trimming stripped 0 bases from V and 0 bases from J, with 14 bases between. Germline CDR1 is MNHEY and CDR2 is SMNVEV (reference sequence). This CDR3 contains 17 residues. This CDR3 is CASSLSAGGAMNTEAFF. The CDR3 bases are TGTGCCAGCAGTTTATCGGCCGGGGGAGCTATGAACACTGAAGCTTTCTTT.

The sample holds many counts of this clone. The chain carries TRBV2 and TRBJ2-7; D may be TRBD2 (6 bases). Looked up from germline, CDR1 is SNHLY and CDR2 is FYNNEI. The V and J ends lost 10 bases and 4 bases respectively, with 11 bases between them. The length of the CDR3 is 11 residues. The CDR3 nucleotides are TGTGCCATCGGGACTCTATACGAGCAGTACTTC. Its translation is CAIGTLYEQYF.

The rearrangement joins TRBV28 to TRBJ1-6, with TRBD1 matching over 8 bases. V trimming: 7 bases; J trimming: 11 bases; junction bases outside the gene matches: 10. This CDR3 is built from 14 residues. Germline assignment: CDR1 MDHEN and CDR2 SYDVKM. CDR3 nucleotide sequence: TGTGCCAGCACCCCGACAGGGGTTTTGGCACCCCTCCACTTT. Translating it yields CASTPTGVLAPLHF.

The chain couples TRBV30 to TRBJ1-3; a weak D match, TRBD1 (5 bases). The CDR3 length is 15 residues. Trimming took off 1 base at V and 0 bases at J, with 10 bases between the two ends. Germline-derived CDR1 and CDR2 are GTSNPN and SVGIG (reference sequence). Here the CDR3 DNA reads TGTGCCTGGAGTGAAGGACAAGTCTCTGGAAACACCATATATTTT. Translated: CAWSEGQVSGNTIYF.

This clone was counted at least ten times. V and J are TRBV6-5 and TRBJ2-7; 7 bases fit TRBD2. The CDR3 covers 12 residues. Germline assignment: CDR1 MNHEY and CDR2 SVGAGI. The CDR3 protein is CVGGGNSYEQYF. CDR3 nucleotide sequence: TGTGTTGGGGGAGGGAACTCCTACGAGCAGTACTTC.

The chain combines TRBV7-8 with TRBJ2-5; 9 bases align to TRBD2. The trim removed 4 bases at V and 8 bases at J, leaving 8 bases unmatched. CDR3 length equals 14 residues. CDR1 and CDR2 from the germline V gene are SGHVS and FQNEAQ. The chain's CDR3 is CASSSLLAGETQYF. The CDR3 DNA sequence: TGTGCCAGCAGCTCGCTCTTAGCGGGAGAAACCCAGTACTTC.

The chain has TRBV12-3 or TRBV12-4 and TRBJ1-1; 8 bases line up with TRBD1. V lost 5 bases to trimming and J lost 4 bases; unmatched junction nucleotides: 0. CDR3 length: 12 amino acids. This CDR3 is CASSTGGTEAFF. CDR3 in DNA: TGTGCCAGCAGTACAGGGGGCACTGAAGCTTTCTTT.

CDR3 residues: CASSLFWTGNGELFF. CDR3 nucleotides: TGTGCCAGCAGTTTATTCTGGACAGGGAACGGGGAGCTGTTTTTT. The chain is built from TRBV27 and TRBJ2-2; 8 bases agree with TRBD1. The CDR3 loop spans 15 amino acids. The V and J ends lost 1 base and 7 bases, in that order; junction bases with no gene match: 5. CDR1 MNHEY and CDR2 SMNVEV come from the germline V gene (reference sequence).

This clone was observed a handful of times. V is TRBV6-5 and J is TRBJ2-3; 8 bases map to TRBD2. The V gene end was trimmed by 8 bases and the J gene end by 6 bases; junction bases not matched to a gene: 10. Germline-derived CDR1 and CDR2 are MNHEY and SVGAGI. This CDR3 is 14 amino acids long. The CDR3 is CASPRGGEVDTQYF. The CDR3 DNA sequence: TGTGCCAGCCCCCGGGGGGGCGAAGTGGATACGCAGTATTTT.

About this clone: Additional DNA sequences in this sample encode the identical CDR3. The V and J genes are TRBV5-1 and TRBJ2-7; TRBD2 matches at 8 bases. The ends lost 4 bases at V and 4 bases at J; junction bases unmatched: 7. The CDR3 runs to 14 residues. Germline assignment: CDR1 SGHRS and CDR2 YFSETQ. The DNA of the CDR3 is TGCGCCAGCAGCCCCTCGGGGGGGTCATACGAGCAGTACTTC. It specifies CASSPSGGSYEQYF.

This chain links TRBV7-8 with TRBJ2-2; the D is unclear. The ends were cut back, 0 bases at V and 3 bases at J, with 2 bases in the middle. Germline-derived CDR1 and CDR2 are SGHVS and FQNEAQ. The CDR3 is 13 residues long. Here the CDR3 DNA reads TGTGCCAGCAGCTTAGCCTACACCGGGGAGCTGTTTTTT. This sequence encodes CASSLAYTGELFF.

In this sample, this clone turned up a few times. The genes are TRBV3-1 (or the pseudogene TRBV3-2) and TRBJ2-1; D perhaps matches TRBD1 (5 bases). CDR1 is LGHDT, CDR2 YNNKEL, per germline (reference sequence). The CDR3 sequence is 14 residues long. The germline V and J ends were trimmed by 3 bases and 7 bases, with 13 bases remaining between them. CDR3 bases: TGTGCCAGCAGCCATTCTGGAAGACAGAATGAGCAGTTCTTC. Its protein product is CASSHSGRQNEQFF.

The chain links TRBV27 to TRBJ2-7, with 8 bases aligning to TRBD2. The V gene end was trimmed by 6 bases and the J gene end by 2 bases; junction bases not matched to a gene: 6. The CDR3 covers 14 residues. Germline CDR1 is MNHEY and CDR2 is SMNVEV (reference sequence). The CDR3 reads CASRSGLGAYEQYF. The CDR3 nucleotides are TGTGCCAGCAGGTCGGGACTAGGAGCCTACGAGCAGTACTTC.

The chain recombines TRBV5-1 with TRBJ2-2; possibly TRBD2 for D (5 bases). CDR1 SGHRS and CDR2 YFSETQ come from the germline V gene. The CDR3 is 15 residues long. V was shortened by 2 bases and J by 2 bases, with 10 bases between the two germline ends. CDR3 nucleotide sequence: TGCGCCAGCAGCTTATCTCTAGCAAACACCGGGGAGCTGTTTTTT. It encodes CASSLSLANTGELFF.

The rearrangement joins TRBV29-1 to TRBJ2-2, with 8 bases lining up with TRBD1. The CDR3 totals 13 residues. Germline trimming cut 7 bases from V and 4 bases from J; bases unmatched to any gene: 5. In germline, CDR1 is SQVTM, CDR2 ANQGSEA. CDR3 DNA sequence: TGCAGCGGGGGACAGGTGATCACCGGGGAGCTGTTTTTT. It specifies CSGGQVITGELFF.

The rearrangement joins TRBV7-9 to TRBJ1-3; D is unresolved. The CDR3 has 15 amino acids. V shed 6 bases and J shed 6 bases, with 18 bases lying between them. Germline CDR1 reads SEHNR; CDR2 reads FQNEAQ (reference sequence). This CDR3 is CASRDGLVRENTIYF. The CDR3 DNA is TGTGCCAGCAGGGACGGGCTAGTGAGGGAAAACACCATATATTTT.

This clone has only one observation. The chain has TRBV18 and TRBJ2-2, with D possibly matching TRBD2 (5 bases). Germline V CDR1 and CDR2: KGHSH, LQKENI. The length of the CDR3 is 16 residues. Between the trimmed V and J ends, which lost 3 bases and 1 base, there was a span of 12 bases. CDR3 bases: TGTGCCAGCTCACCGCCGGCGGGTTTGAACACCGGGGAGCTGTTTTTT. Translated: CASSPPAGLNTGELFF.

This chain connects TRBV6-1 to TRBJ1-5; 7 nucleotides agree with TRBD1. CDR1 is MNHNS, CDR2 SASEGT, per germline. V was clipped by 1 base and J by 3 bases; unmatched bases: 9. The CDR3 loop spans 17 amino acids. The CDR3 region has the DNA TGTGCCAGCAGTGAAGGTTGGGGCAGGGGGATCAATCAGCCCCAGCATTTT. As protein: CASSEGWGRGINQPQHF.

The rearrangement joins TRBV19 to TRBJ2-5; tentative D call: TRBD2 (6 bases). V lost 5 bases, J lost 10 bases, and 20 bases lay in between. CDR1 is LNHDA and CDR2 is SQIVND in the germline V gene (reference sequence). The CDR3 is made up of 14 amino acids. CDR3 DNA: TGTGCCAGTAGTCCGGGGCCGGGAGCGAGAAGCCAGTACTTC. Protein: CASSPGPGARSQYF.